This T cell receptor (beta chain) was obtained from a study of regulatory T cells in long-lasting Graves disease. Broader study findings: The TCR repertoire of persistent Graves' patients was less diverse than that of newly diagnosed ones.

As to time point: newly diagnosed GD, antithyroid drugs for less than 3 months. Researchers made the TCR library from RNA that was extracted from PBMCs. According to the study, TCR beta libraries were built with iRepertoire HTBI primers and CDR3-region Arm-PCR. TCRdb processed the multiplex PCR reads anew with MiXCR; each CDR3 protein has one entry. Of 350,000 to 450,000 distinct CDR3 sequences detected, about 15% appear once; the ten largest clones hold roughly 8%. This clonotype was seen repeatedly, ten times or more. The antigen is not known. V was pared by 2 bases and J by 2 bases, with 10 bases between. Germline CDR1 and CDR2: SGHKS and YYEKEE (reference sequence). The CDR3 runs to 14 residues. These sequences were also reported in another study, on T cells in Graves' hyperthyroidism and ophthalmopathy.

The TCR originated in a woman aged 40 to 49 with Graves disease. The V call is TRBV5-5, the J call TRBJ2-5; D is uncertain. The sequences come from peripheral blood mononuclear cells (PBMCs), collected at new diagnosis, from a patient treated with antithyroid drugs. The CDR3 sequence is CASSLQTNQETQYF. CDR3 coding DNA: TGTGCCAGCAGCTTACAGACAAATCAAGAGACCCAGTACTTC. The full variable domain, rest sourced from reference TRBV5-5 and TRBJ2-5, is DAGVTQSPTHLIKTRGQQVTLRCSPISGHKSVSWYQQVLGQGPQFIFQYYEKEERGRGNFPDRFSARQFPNYSSELNVNALLLGDSALYLCASSLQTNQETQYFGPGTRLLVL.